This T cell receptor (beta chain) came from a study of shared clonotypes between healthy human individuals. As for the study in general: Per donor, CD8 memory used one plate, CD8 naive used two, CD4 memory used three and CD4 naive used three. Whole-study results and caveats: Sharing of clonotypes among donors was expected to vary with sequencing depth. All-four-donor shared clonotypes had higher generation probabilities than non-shared clonotypes did.

The assay was immunoSEQ multiplex PCR, and TCRdb's table has in-frame clones only and misses some. In the table there are 2 million to 2.5 million clones, 85% to 95% of which are singletons. As to this clone: What it binds is unknown.

The length of the CDR3 is 14 residues. V dropped 0 bases and J dropped 1 base, with 6 bases sitting between them. Germline V gene lookup returns CDR1 SEHNR and CDR2 FQNEAQ (reference sequence). This TCR was sampled from a man aged 18 to 30 in good health. Some clones in this sample may be carry-over from other donors' samples. V usage is TRBV7-9 and J usage is TRBJ2-5; unclear D gene. Material: naive CD4+ T cells from PBMCs. The subset is: CD45RA+ positively selected. The CDR3 nucleotides read TGTGCCAGCAGCTTAGCTCGGATCCAAGAGACCCAGTACTTC. It codes for CASSLARIQETQYF.